These T cell receptor beta chains were read from a single sample in a study of long-term antiretroviral therapy in people with HIV. Sequencing used immunoSEQ multiplex PCR; TCRdb keeps in-frame clones, though not all of them. There are tens of thousands of clones in the sample; about 80% occur only once, and around 7.2% lies in the top ten. The source was unsorted PBMCs, collected 0.3 years after starting antiretroviral therapy. These receptors were obtained from a man aged 35-49 years with HIV. The CDR3 runs from the conserved cysteine through the conserved F or W. A D gene is named only where the DNA matches it firmly. Clone sizes are given selectively: once, few, many, or a class where the clone is expanded.

d_call	v_call	j_call	clone_size	cdr3_aa	cdr3_nt
-	TRBV11-3	TRBJ2-3	-	CASRKDYNTDTQYF	TGTGCCAGCAGGAAAGACTACAACACAGATACGCAGTATTTT
TRBD2	TRBV5-1	TRBJ2-1	-	CASSLVRAGVGLSNEQFF	TGCGCCAGCAGCTTGGTCAGGGCGGGAGTCGGCCTTTCCAATGAGCAGTTCTTC
TRBD2	TRBV28	TRBJ2-3	-	CASRGEADTQYF	TGTGCCAGCCGGGGGGAAGCAGATACGCAGTATTTT
-	TRBV7-9	TRBJ1-1	few	CASSAGYTEAFF	TGTGCCAGCAGCGCCGGGTACACTGAAGCTTTCTTT
TRBD1	TRBV4-3	TRBJ2-7	-	CASSPGTGATYEQYF	TGCGCCAGCAGCCCCGGGACAGGGGCCACCTACGAGCAGTACTTC
-	TRBV4-2	TRBJ2-3	once	CASSQALKTGIGDTQYF	TGTGCCAGCAGCCAAGCATTGAAAACAGGGATAGGAGATACGCAGTATTTT
-	TRBV4-1	TRBJ2-7	-	CASSQDPRENSYEQYF	TGCGCCAGCAGCCAAGATCCCAGGGAAAACTCCTACGAGCAGTACTTC
TRBD2	TRBV19	TRBJ2-3	-	CASSIGGGTDTQYF	TGTGCCAGTAGTATTGGGGGGGGCACAGATACGCAGTATTTT
-	TRBV20-1	TRBJ1-5	few	CSARGAGPQHF	TGCAGTGCTAGAGGCGCAGGTCCCCAGCATTTT
-	TRBV4-1	TRBJ2-1	-	CASQPTVRGDEQFF	TGCGCCAGCCAGCCTACGGTGAGGGGCGATGAGCAGTTCTTC
-	TRBV2	TRBJ1-2	once	CASSDASHYGYTF	TGTGCCAGCAGTGATGCTTCGCACTATGGCTACACCTTC
-	TRBV4-3	TRBJ2-6	-	CASSQDRAGSGANVLTF	TGCGCCAGCAGCCAAGATCGGGCCGGCTCTGGGGCCAACGTCCTGACTTTC
TRBD1	TRBV28	TRBJ1-5	-	CASRLGQVNNQPQHF	TGTGCCAGCAGATTGGGACAGGTCAACAATCAGCCCCAGCATTTT